This is a list of T cell receptor beta chains from one sample in a study of control samples from healthy donors and cancer patients. Clones were read by immunoSEQ multiplex PCR, and TCRdb kept only the in-frame ones, dropping some. Of over 85,000 clones listed, approximately 88% are singletons. The sample comprised PBMCs. The receptors originated from a woman aged 55 to 70 with lung cancer. CDR3s include the opening cysteine and the closing phenylalanine or tryptophan. Fields, in order: clone size, D gene, V gene, CDR3 length, J gene, CDR3 protein, CDR3 DNA. The D gene is left open where the match is weak. Not all rows give a size; the values are once, few, many and, for expanded clones, a class.

once	-	TRBV30	12	TRBJ2-2	CAWSLGSGELFF	TGTGCCTGGAGTTTGGGGTCCGGGGAGCTGTTTTTT
-	-	TRBV24-1	12	TRBJ2-7	CATSDSSYEQYF	TGTGCCACCAGTGATTCCAGTTACGAGCAGTACTTC
few	-	TRBV4-2	15	TRBJ1-2	CASSQEIDGNYGYTF	TGTGCCAGCAGCCAGGAAATCGACGGAAACTATGGCTACACCTTC
-	TRBD2	TRBV30	14	TRBJ2-7	CAWSPGTSGRAKYF	TGTGCCTGGAGTCCAGGGACTAGCGGGAGGGCTAAGTACTTC
-	-	TRBV12-3/TRBV12-4	11	TRBJ2-3	CASSLGDTQYF	TGTGCCAGCAGTTTGGGAGATACGCAGTATTTT
-	-	TRBV12-2	15	TRBJ1-5	CASRLERQHYQPQHF	TGTGCAAGTCGCTTAGAGCGACAGCACTATCAGCCCCAGCATTTT
-	TRBD1	TRBV24-1	15	TRBJ2-1	CATSDSDRVLNEQFF	TGTGCCACCAGTGATTCCGACAGGGTTCTGAATGAGCAGTTCTTC
-	TRBD1	TRBV2	14	TRBJ2-5	CASRGRDRQEAQYF	TGTGCCAGCAGGGGCCGGGACAGACAAGAGGCCCAGTACTTC
-	-	TRBV27	13	TRBJ2-3	CASSSGLTDTQYF	TGTGCCAGCAGTTCCGGTCTCACAGATACGCAGTATTTT
-	-	TRBV11-2	12	TRBJ1-2	CASGGDHYGYTF	TGTGCCAGCGGGGGAGATCACTATGGCTACACCTTC
-	TRBD2	TRBV30	15	TRBJ2-3	CAWSPGGAGEGTQYF	TGTGCCTGGAGTCCGGGGGGAGCGGGAGAGGGTACGCAGTATTTT
-	-	TRBV18	13	TRBJ1-2	CASSPGVNYGYTF	TGTGCCAGCTCACCAGGGGTCAACTATGGCTACACCTTC
-	-	TRBV4-2	14	TRBJ1-2	CASSQESGYDGYTF	TGTGCCAGCAGCCAAGAGTCCGGGTATGACGGCTACACCTTC
-	TRBD1	TRBV19	14	TRBJ2-7	CASTPGQGSYEQYF	TGTGCCAGTACCCCGGGACAGGGTTCCTACGAGCAGTACTTC
once	TRBD1	TRBV29-1	16	TRBJ1-1	CSVRPLGDRPSTGAFF	TGCAGCGTCAGACCCCTAGGGGACAGACCATCGACGGGGGCTTTCTTT
-	-	TRBV28	13	TRBJ2-2	CASSLSHGGELFF	TGTGCCAGCAGTTTATCTCACGGCGGGGAGCTGTTTTTT
-	-	TRBV29-1	13	TRBJ2-3	CSVGTTSTDTQYF	TGCAGCGTTGGCACCACTAGCACAGATACGCAGTATTTT
-	TRBD1	TRBV12-5	12	TRBJ1-1	CASGEQGAEAFF	TGTGCTAGTGGTGAACAGGGGGCTGAAGCTTTCTTT
-	-	TRBV9	14	TRBJ2-7	CASSAGANLGEQYF	TGTGCCAGCAGCGCCGGGGCGAACCTAGGCGAGCAGTACTTC
-	TRBD1	TRBV7-9	16	TRBJ1-5	CASSPQGTGTGQPQHF	TGTGCCAGCAGCCCCCAGGGGACAGGGACGGGTCAGCCCCAGCATTTT
-	-	TRBV19	14	TRBJ2-5	CASKQVAGLETQYF	TGTGCCAGTAAACAGGTGGCAGGTCTAGAGACCCAGTACTTC
-	TRBD2	TRBV24-1	19	TRBJ2-5	CATSVSRERGIQTQETQYF	TGTGCCACCAGTGTCTCAAGGGAGCGGGGGATACAAACTCAAGAGACCCAGTACTTC
-	-	TRBV7-9	15	TRBJ1-2	CASRMRAGEAYGYTF	TGTGCCAGCAGAATGAGGGCAGGGGAGGCCTATGGCTACACCTTC
-	TRBD1	TRBV18	15	TRBJ1-2	CASSPGQDGSYGYTF	TGTGCCAGCTCACCCGGACAGGACGGCAGCTATGGCTACACCTTC
-	-	TRBV7-2	17	TRBJ1-6	CASSLNFRGSYNSPLHF	TGTGCCAGCAGCCTGAATTTCAGGGGATCCTATAATTCACCCCTCCACTTT
-	TRBD2	TRBV6-2/TRBV6-3	16	TRBJ2-1	CASSFPRGGSYNEQFF	TGTGCCAGCAGTTTCCCTCGCGGGGGGTCCTACAATGAGCAGTTCTTC
once	-	TRBV7-3	14	TRBJ1-2	CASSSGGGDYGYTF	TGTGCCAGCAGCTCCGGAGGGGGGGACTATGGCTACACCTTC
-	TRBD1	TRBV28	15	TRBJ2-3	CASSLTGQGKDTQYF	TGTGCCAGCAGTTTAACGGGACAGGGCAAAGATACGCAGTATTTT
-	-	TRBV29-1	13	TRBJ2-6	CSFPGTGANVLTF	TGCAGCTTCCCGGGGACTGGGGCCAACGTCCTGACTTTC
-	-	TRBV9	14	TRBJ1-1	CASSANTMNTEAFF	TGTGCCAGCAGCGCCAACACCATGAACACTGAAGCTTTCTTT
-	-	TRBV19	13	TRBJ1-2	CASSPRDGYGYTF	TGTGCCAGTAGTCCAAGGGACGGCTATGGCTACACCTTC
-	-	TRBV19	16	TRBJ2-3	CASSIARDPGGDTQYF	TGTGCCAGTAGTATCGCCCGGGACCCTGGGGGAGATACGCAGTATTTT
-	-	TRBV11-3	13	TRBJ2-2	CASSVANTGELFF	TGTGCCAGCAGCGTGGCGAACACCGGGGAGCTGTTTTTT
-	TRBD1	TRBV9	17	TRBJ2-1	CASNRGFVTGLNNEQFF	TGTGCCAGCAACCGCGGGTTTGTGACAGGGCTTAACAATGAGCAGTTCTTC
-	TRBD1	TRBV19	14	TRBJ1-6	CASSIGTGGSPLHF	TGTGCCAGTAGTATCGGGACAGGGGGATCACCCCTCCACTTT
-	-	TRBV3-1/TRBV3-2	15	TRBJ2-3	CASSQLVLSKTTQYF	TGTGCCAGCAGCCAGTTGGTCCTTTCTAAGACTACGCAGTATTTT
-	-	TRBV19	13	TRBJ2-3	CASTPTGTDTQYF	TGTGCCAGTACCCCGACAGGCACAGATACGCAGTATTTT
-	-	TRBV3-1/TRBV3-2	18	TRBJ2-6	CASSQVTYRASGANVLTF	TGTGCCAGCAGCCAAGTTACTTATCGGGCCTCTGGGGCCAACGTCCTGACTTTC
-	-	TRBV28	15	TRBJ2-5	CASSLLGGRQETQYF	TGTGCCAGCAGTCTCCTGGGGGGACGTCAAGAGACCCAGTACTTC
-	-	TRBV7-2	14	TRBJ1-5	CASSPGAGAQPQHF	TGTGCCAGCAGCCCAGGGGCAGGGGCTCAGCCCCAGCATTTT
-	-	TRBV9	16	TRBJ1-1	CASSVGREEVNTEAFF	TGTGCCAGCAGCGTGGGTAGGGAGGAGGTGAACACTGAAGCTTTCTTT
-	-	TRBV9	15	TRBJ2-5	CASSDLSSGQETQYF	TGTGCCAGCAGCGACCTCTCCAGCGGCCAAGAGACCCAGTACTTC
-	-	TRBV18	13	TRBJ2-5	CASSRGVQETQYF	TGTGCCAGCTCACGAGGGGTCCAAGAGACCCAGTACTTC
-	-	TRBV9	17	TRBJ1-6	CASSVEAGSSYNSPLHF	TGTGCCAGCAGCGTAGAGGCCGGGAGCTCCTATAATTCACCCCTCCACTTT